This T cell receptor (beta chain) was sequenced during a study of cytomegalovirus exposure and HLA in healthy donors. About the study: A later analysis reported the same platform for the 100 to 150 validation repertoires and the 500 to 700 first-cohort repertoires. Study-wide findings and caveats: It was approximately 150 TCR beta chains that were listed as cytomegalovirus-associated. Researchers reported that three CMV-associated chains were confirmed in vitro as CMV antigen-specific. Both high specificity and high sensitivity reportedly marked the classifier's diagnosis of cytomegalovirus status.

The CDR3 length is 13 residues. Germline CDR1 LNHDA, CDR2 SQIVND (reference sequence). The V gene lost 5 bases and the J gene lost 2 bases, with 10 bases spanning the gap. This clone was detected only a few times. The antigen remains unidentified. Profiling relied on immunoSEQ multiplex PCR, and the TCRdb table lists in-frame clones only, not all of them. In the table there are roughly 65,000 clones, almost 95% of which are singletons. This TCR derives from a man in his late teens or twenties in good health and CMV-seropositive. The sequenced sample consisted of PBMCs. This sequence joins TRBV19 and TRBJ2-7; tentatively, D is TRBD1 (6 bases). The CDR3 nucleotides read TGTGCCAGTAGTTATGACAGGACCTACGAGCAGTACTTC. Encoded protein: CASSYDRTYEQYF.